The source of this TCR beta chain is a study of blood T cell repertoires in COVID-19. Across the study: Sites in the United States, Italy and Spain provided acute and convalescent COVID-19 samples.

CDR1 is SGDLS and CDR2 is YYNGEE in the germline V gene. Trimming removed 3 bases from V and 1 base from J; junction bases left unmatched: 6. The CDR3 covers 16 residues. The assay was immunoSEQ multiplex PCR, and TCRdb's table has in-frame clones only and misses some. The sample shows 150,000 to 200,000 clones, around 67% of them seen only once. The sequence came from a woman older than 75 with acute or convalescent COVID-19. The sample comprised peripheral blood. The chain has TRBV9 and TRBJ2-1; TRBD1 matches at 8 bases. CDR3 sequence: CASSATGGWSYNEQFF. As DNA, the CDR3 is TGTGCCAGCAGCGCCACAGGGGGATGGTCCTACAATGAGCAGTTCTTC.